These 30 T cell receptor beta chains were sequenced from one sample in a study of metastatic and nonmetastatic thyroid tumors. TCRdb re-processed the PCR reads through MiXCR. The sample has roughly 81,000 clones; roughly 8.6% are singletons. Patients had received no treatment of any kind before thyroid surgery. Sequencing was carried out using blood. These receptors all come from a female donor with papillary thyroid cancer or a benign thyroid nodule (not recorded which). Some clones in this sample may be carry-over from other donors' samples.

This clone was counted many times. The V gene is TRBV5-6, the J gene TRBJ1-3; D perhaps matches TRBD1 (6 bases). The V gene lost 6 bases and the J gene lost 0 bases, with 10 bases spanning the gap. Germline loops: CDR1 SGHDT, CDR2 YYEEEE. The CDR3 consists of 14 residues. The CDR3 is CASTDRYSGNTIYF. The CDR3 DNA follows: TGTGCCAGCACCGACAGGTACTCTGGAAACACCATATATTTT.

Ten or more counts support this clone. CDR3 bases: TGTGCCAGCACTCCATGGGATCAGCCCCAGCATTTT. It encodes CASTPWDQPQHF. The chain employs TRBV28 and TRBJ1-5, with no clear D. V was clipped by 7 bases and J by 5 bases, with 9 bases between them. This CDR3 has 12 amino acids. Germline V CDR1 and CDR2: MDHEN, SYDVKM.

This clone has at least ten counts. The chain joins TRBV6-2 or TRBV6-3 to TRBJ2-1; the match to TRBD2 covers 14 bases. This CDR3 region has 16 residues. V trimming: 6 bases; J trimming: 7 bases; junction bases outside the gene matches: 8. The germline gives CDR1 MNHEY, CDR2 SVGEGT. The CDR3 region is CASRLGTSGGGNEQFF. In DNA, the CDR3 is TGTGCCAGCAGACTTGGGACTAGCGGGGGTGGGAATGAGCAGTTCTTC.

The table lists this clone with many counts. The chain is built from TRBV29-1 and TRBJ2-3; D possibly corresponds to TRBD1 (5 bases). V lost 7 bases, J lost 2 bases, and 16 bases lay in between. CDR1 SQVTM and CDR2 ANQGSEA come from the germline V gene. The CDR3 contains 14 residues. The CDR3 nucleotides read TGCAGCGCCGCTCCTAGGGGCCCCACAGATACGCAGTATTTT. It specifies CSAAPRGPTDTQYF.

At least ten counts were recorded for this clone. For the CDR3, the DNA is TGTGCCAGCAGTGACGGGACAGCTAAGTATAATTCACCCCTCCACTTT. Its translation: CASSDGTAKYNSPLHF. This chain uses TRBV6-1 with TRBJ1-6; 7 bases line up with TRBD1. J was trimmed by 4 bases and V by 3 bases; bases with no gene match: 6. The CDR3 extends over 16 amino acids. CDR1 is MNHNS, CDR2 SASEGT, per germline.

This clone was seen ten or more times. The rearrangement links TRBV28 to TRBJ1-5; TRBD1 aligns across 7 bases. Germline V lookup: CDR1 MDHEN, CDR2 SYDVKM. The CDR3 is 15 amino acids. Losses at the gene ends were 2 bases for V and 7 bases for J; bases not matched to a gene: 8. The DNA for the CDR3 is TGTGCCAGCAGTTTAAAGTTTCAGGGGGAACAGCCCCAGCATTTT. Amino acid sequence: CASSLKFQGEQPQHF.

In its sample, this clone was seen many times. The CDR3 region is CASSAQTVQNTEAFF. CDR3 nucleotides: TGTGCCAGCAGTGCCCAGACAGTGCAGAACACTGAAGCTTTCTTT. The chain links TRBV12-3 or TRBV12-4 to TRBJ1-1; a possible D gene is TRBD1 (5 bases). V was clipped by 5 bases and J by 1 base, with 14 bases between them. The CDR3 is made up of 15 amino acids.

In its sample, this clone was seen many times. The J gene is TRBJ2-6, the V gene TRBV6-1; no reliable D call. Between the trimmed V and J ends, which lost 3 bases and 0 bases, there was a span of 6 bases. Germline values: CDR1 MNHNS, CDR2 SASEGT. This CDR3 comprises 15 residues. Written as DNA, the CDR3 is TGTGCCAGCAGTGAGCAGTACTCTGGGGCCAACGTCCTGACTTTC. This codes for CASSEQYSGANVLTF.

This clone was observed at least ten times. CDR3 DNA sequence: TGTGCCACCGGGAACGTGGTCGCCCAGTACTTC. Its protein is CATGNVVAQYF. This rearrangement joins TRBV24-1 to TRBJ2-5, with no clear D. Germline values: CDR1 KGHDR, CDR2 SFDVKD. The CDR3 is 11 amino acids. The V end was cut by 9 bases, the J end by 9 bases, with 13 bases between.

This clone was counted ten times or more. In DNA, the CDR3 is TGCGCCAGCAGCCAAGATTGGCCTAATACGCAGTATTTT. Protein product: CASSQDWPNTQYF. This chain joins TRBV4-1 and TRBJ2-3; D unclear. V lost 0 bases, J lost 7 bases, and 8 bases lay in between. The CDR3 sequence is 13 residues long. CDR1 and CDR2 from the germline V gene are MGHRA and YSYEKL.

This clone was seen many times. The chain links TRBV20-1 to TRBJ2-1, with D unresolved. CDR1 is DFQATT and CDR2 is SNEGSKA in the germline V gene (reference sequence). With 8 bases removed from V and 5 bases from J, the gap between germline ends came to 16 bases. This CDR3 spans 13 amino acids. Written as DNA, the CDR3 is TGCAGTACGACCGGACCCACAGACAATGAGCAGTTCTTC. Its translation is CSTTGPTDNEQFF.

This clone was observed a few times. J is TRBJ2-7 and V is TRBV3-1; D is perhaps TRBD2 (5 bases). The V end was cut by 1 base, the J end by 4 bases, with 11 bases between. CDR1 LGHDT and CDR2 YNNKEL come from the germline V gene (reference sequence). CDR3 size: 14 residues. CDR3 sequence: CASSQAIRGYEQYF. The DNA of the CDR3 is TGTGCCAGCAGCCAAGCGATAAGAGGGTACGAGCAGTACTTC.

This clone was seen many times. This rearrangement joins TRBV19 to TRBJ1-1; no clear D. The germline V and J ends were trimmed by 3 bases and 3 bases, with 5 bases remaining between them. Germline CDR1 reads LNHDA; CDR2 reads SQIVND (reference sequence). This CDR3 is 12 amino acids long. CDR3 sequence (DNA): TGTGCCAGTAGTATTCAGGACACTGAAGCTTTCTTT. Protein sequence: CASSIQDTEAFF.

Many counts were recorded for this clone. The chain employs TRBV6-2 or TRBV6-3 and TRBJ2-3; 10 bases are a match to TRBD2. J was trimmed by 5 bases and V by 6 bases; bases with no gene match: 8. The CDR3 runs to 15 residues. In germline, CDR1 is MNHEY, CDR2 SVGEGT. CDR3 nucleotides: TGTGCCAGCAGATCACTAGCGGGGAGGGGAGATACGCAGTATTTT. Its translation: CASRSLAGRGDTQYF.

This clone was counted ten times or more. The chain recombines TRBV20-1 with TRBJ2-1; tentative D call: TRBD2 (5 bases). Deletions cut 0 bases from V and 0 bases from J, with 9 bases between. The length of the CDR3 is 15 residues. Germline assignment: CDR1 DFQATT and CDR2 SNEGSKA (reference sequence). The CDR3 sequence: CSARDFGVSYNEQFF. Here the CDR3 DNA reads TGCAGTGCTAGAGACTTCGGGGTCTCCTACAATGAGCAGTTCTTC.

In its sample, this clone was seen many times. The chain uses TRBV6-1 and TRBJ2-1; the D gene could be TRBD1 or TRBD2 (5 bases each). V was clipped by 6 bases and J by 6 bases, with 18 bases between them. The CDR3 covers 15 residues. Germline V gives CDR1 MNHNS, CDR2 SASEGT. In nucleotides, the CDR3 is TGTGCCAGCAGCCCCTCGTTTGGGGGTGGCAATGAGCAGTTCTTC. It yields the protein CASSPSFGGGNEQFF.

Concerning this clone: This sample includes further DNA sequences coding for the same CDR3. V and J are TRBV20-1 and TRBJ1-5; weak D call: TRBD1 (5 bases). Between the trimmed V and J ends, which lost 2 bases and 2 bases, there was a span of 10 bases. CDR1 and CDR2 from the germline V gene are DFQATT and SNEGSKA (reference sequence). The CDR3 consists of 14 residues. CDR3 in amino acids: CSARRQGGNQPQHF. Here the CDR3 DNA reads TGCAGTGCTAGACGTCAGGGAGGCAATCAGCCCCAGCATTTT.

This clone has a handful of counts. A read error may be the cause here, since a much bigger clone is one base away. The V gene is TRBV10-1, the J gene TRBJ2-2, with D perhaps TRBD1 or TRBD2 (6 bases each). The V gene's germline CDR1 is WNHNN and CDR2 SYGVQD (reference sequence). V was trimmed by 7 bases and J by 7 bases, leaving 19 bases between them. The length of the CDR3 is 15 residues. The CDR3 DNA reads TGCGCCAGCATGGGGCTGGGGGGCCATGACGGGGAGCTGTTTTTT. Amino acids: CASMGLGGHDGELFF.

This clone has ten or more counts. The chain combines TRBV6-1 with TRBJ2-4; D might be TRBD1 or TRBD2, each matching 5 bases. Between the trimmed V and J ends, which lost 4 bases and 9 bases, there was a span of 7 bases. Germline V CDR1 and CDR2: MNHNS, SASEGT. The CDR3 sequence is 11 residues long. The CDR3 DNA follows: TGTGCCAGCAGTGGGGGGTTCATTCAGTACTTC. Residues: CASSGGFIQYF.

This clone has at least ten counts. The chain joins TRBV7-9 to TRBJ1-1, with a possible D match to TRBD1 (5 bases). Germline loops: CDR1 SEHNR, CDR2 FQNEAQ (reference sequence). This CDR3 contains 14 residues. V lost 2 bases to trimming and J lost 0 bases, with 7 bases between them. CDR3 nucleotides: TGTGCCAGCAGCTTATGGGGGGTGAACACTGAAGCTTTCTTT. This translates into CASSLWGVNTEAFF.

This clone was recorded at least ten times. The chain recombines TRBV20-1 with TRBJ1-5; D not resolved. There are 13 residues in the CDR3. V was shortened by 3 bases and J by 5 bases, with 11 bases between the two germline ends. Per the germline V gene, CDR1 is DFQATT and CDR2 is SNEGSKA (reference sequence). CDR3 coding DNA: TGCAGTGCTAGCCAACCATCTGATCAGCCCCAGCATTTT. This codes for CSASQPSDQPQHF.

This clone has ten or more counts. This sequence joins TRBV20-1 and TRBJ1-5, with D hard to call. The CDR3 spans 15 residues. Trimming cost V 3 bases and J 2 bases, with 14 bases left between them. CDR1 is DFQATT, CDR2 SNEGSKA, per germline (reference sequence). In nucleotides, the CDR3 is TGCAGTGCTAGGTCTGGAGAGTCGGGCAATCAGCCCCAGCATTTT. This translates into CSARSGESGNQPQHF.

This clone has a handful of counts. The J gene is TRBJ1-5, the V gene TRBV7-2; D may be TRBD1 (6 bases). Germline CDR1 and CDR2: SGHTA and FQGNSA. V was cut by 6 bases and J by 6 bases, with 18 bases left in between. This CDR3 has 15 amino acids. CDR3 nucleotide sequence: TGTGCCAGCAGTACCGGGACAAGAGTTGGTCAGCCCCAGCATTTT. Its translation: CASSTGTRVGQPQHF.

V is TRBV10-3 and J is TRBJ2-7; 10 bases agree with TRBD2. CDR1 ENHRY and CDR2 SYGVKD come from the germline V gene. This CDR3 is built from 16 residues. Losses at the gene ends were 6 bases for V and 1 base for J; bases not matched to a gene: 9. The CDR3 reads CAIRTSGPQDSYEQYF. DNA for the CDR3: TGTGCCATCAGGACTAGCGGGCCACAAGATTCCTACGAGCAGTACTTC.

A note on this clone: A much larger clone lies one base from this, so it may be a read error. The chain employs TRBV9 and TRBJ2-4; D could derive from TRBD1 or TRBD2 (5 bases each). From germline, CDR1 is SGDLS and CDR2 YYNGEE. Trimming took off 9 bases at V and 3 bases at J, with 19 bases between the two ends. There are 15 residues in the CDR3. The CDR3 DNA sequence: TGTGCCACCTCGAGTGGGGGAGCTCTCAAAAACATTCAGTACTTC. Amino acid sequence: CATSSGGALKNIQYF.

This clone was seen a handful of times. One base away lies a much larger clone, so this may be a sequencing read error. This sample includes further DNA sequences coding for the same CDR3. The rearrangement joins TRBV6-2 or TRBV6-3 to TRBJ2-5; a possible D gene is TRBD2 (5 bases). The germline CDR1 and CDR2 sequences are MNHEY and SVGEGT. The CDR3 extends over 16 amino acids. V was shortened by 0 bases and J by 1 base, with 12 bases between the two germline ends. For the CDR3, the DNA is TGTGCCAGCAGTTACTCGGCAGGTGAGGGCCAAGAGACCCAGTACTTC. It translates to CASSYSAGEGQETQYF.

This clone was counted ten times or more. The rearrangement links TRBV28 to TRBJ1-2; possible D gene TRBD1, 6 bases. Per the germline V gene, CDR1 is MDHEN and CDR2 is SYDVKM. The CDR3 covers 12 residues. Trimming left V 8 bases short and J 2 bases short, with 9 bases between. The CDR3 DNA is TGTGCCAGCGGTACAGGGAACTATGGCTACACCTTC. Translated, it gives CASGTGNYGYTF.

This rearrangement joins TRBV9 to TRBJ2-7, with D maybe TRBD1 (6 bases). V shed 3 bases and J shed 3 bases, with 10 bases lying between them. The CDR3 consists of 13 residues. Germline V gives CDR1 SGDLS, CDR2 YYNGEE. The CDR3 spells CASSASQGYEQYF. The CDR3 DNA sequence: TGTGCCAGCAGCGCGTCACAGGGCTACGAGCAGTACTTC. Full variable domain (outside the CDR3, taken from reference TRBV9 and TRBJ2-7): DSGVTQTPKHLITATGQRVTLRCSPRSGDLSVYWYQQSLDQGLQFLIQYYNGEERAKGNILERFSAQQFPDLHSELNLSSLELGDSALYFCASSASQGYEQYFGPGTRLTVT.

This clone was observed many times. The chain joins TRBV5-1 to TRBJ2-2, with D maybe TRBD2 (7 bases). The V and J ends lost 5 bases and 7 bases respectively, with 18 bases between them. This CDR3 contains 15 residues. Germline V gene sequence: CDR1 SGHRS, CDR2 YFSETQ. In nucleotides, the CDR3 is TGCGCCAGCAGTAACGTCCGGGGGGCTGGCGGGGAGCTGTTTTTT. Translation: CASSNVRGAGGELFF.

This clone was seen many times. V usage is TRBV12-3 or TRBV12-4 and J usage is TRBJ2-5; 9 bases are shared with TRBD1. The length of the CDR3 is 15 residues. Trimming removed 6 bases from V and 5 bases from J; junction bases left unmatched: 10. The CDR3 sequence is CASSLRDRAVETQYF. CDR3 bases: TGTGCCAGCAGCCTCCGGGACAGGGCTGTTGAGACCCAGTACTTC.